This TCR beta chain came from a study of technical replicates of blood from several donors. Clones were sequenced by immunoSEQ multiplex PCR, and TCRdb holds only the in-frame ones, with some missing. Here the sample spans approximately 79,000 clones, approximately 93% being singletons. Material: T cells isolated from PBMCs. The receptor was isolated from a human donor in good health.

The CDR3 spells CASREGTSYEQYF. Written as DNA, the CDR3 is TGTGCCAGCCGGGAGGGTACCTCCTACGAGCAGTACTTC. This rearrangement joins TRBV2 to TRBJ2-7, with 8 bases lining up with TRBD2. With 8 bases clipped from V and 0 bases from J, the junction kept 3 bases outside the gene matches. This CDR3 has 13 amino acids. CDR1 and CDR2 from the germline V gene are SNHLY and FYNNEI.